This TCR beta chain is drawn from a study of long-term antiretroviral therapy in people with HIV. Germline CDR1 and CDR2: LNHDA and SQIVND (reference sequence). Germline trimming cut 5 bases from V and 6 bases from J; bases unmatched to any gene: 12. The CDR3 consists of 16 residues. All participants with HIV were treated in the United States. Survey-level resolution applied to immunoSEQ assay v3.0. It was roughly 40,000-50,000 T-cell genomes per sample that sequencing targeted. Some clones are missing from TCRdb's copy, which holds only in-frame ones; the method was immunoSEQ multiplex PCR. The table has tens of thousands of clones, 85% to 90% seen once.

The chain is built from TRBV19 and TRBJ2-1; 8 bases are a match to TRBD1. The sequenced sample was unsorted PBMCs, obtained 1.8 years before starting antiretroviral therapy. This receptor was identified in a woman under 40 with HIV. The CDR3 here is CASSPTGQVISNEQFF. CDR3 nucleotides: TGTGCCAGTAGTCCTACGGGACAGGTAATCTCCAATGAGCAGTTCTTC.